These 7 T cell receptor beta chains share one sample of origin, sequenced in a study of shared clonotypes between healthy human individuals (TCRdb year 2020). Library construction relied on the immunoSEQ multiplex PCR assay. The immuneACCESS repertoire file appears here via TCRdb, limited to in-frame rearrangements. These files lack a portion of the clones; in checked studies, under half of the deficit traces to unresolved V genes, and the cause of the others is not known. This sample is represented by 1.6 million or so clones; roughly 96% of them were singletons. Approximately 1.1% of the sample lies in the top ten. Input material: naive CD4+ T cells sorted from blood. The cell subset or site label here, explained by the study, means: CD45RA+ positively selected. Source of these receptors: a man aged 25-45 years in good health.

The CDR3 sequence is CASSLLGTSFQETQYF. Here the CDR3 DNA reads TGTGCCAGCAGCTTACTCGGGACTAGCTTTCAAGAGACCCAGTACTTC. V is TRBV11-2 and J is TRBJ2-5; the match to TRBD2 covers 9 bases. The CDR3 runs 16 residues. V was clipped by 2 bases and J by 2 bases; unmatched bases: 6. Germline V gene sequence: CDR1 SGHAT, CDR2 FQNNGV.

CDR3 residues: CASSESWGQFSGAFF. CDR3 coding DNA: TGCGCCAGCAGTGAGTCCTGGGGACAGTTTAGTGGAGCTTTCTTT. The V and J genes are TRBV10-2 and TRBJ1-1; 7 bases fit TRBD1. Germline loops: CDR1 WSHSY, CDR2 SAAADI. Losses at the gene ends were 0 bases for V and 10 bases for J; bases not matched to a gene: 11. The CDR3 totals 15 residues.

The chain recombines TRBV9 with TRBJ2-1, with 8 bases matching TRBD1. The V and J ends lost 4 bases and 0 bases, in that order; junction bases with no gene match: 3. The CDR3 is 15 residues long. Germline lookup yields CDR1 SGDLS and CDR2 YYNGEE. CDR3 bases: TGTGCCAGCAGCACCGGACAGGGCTCCTACAATGAGCAGTTCTTC. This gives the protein CASSTGQGSYNEQFF.

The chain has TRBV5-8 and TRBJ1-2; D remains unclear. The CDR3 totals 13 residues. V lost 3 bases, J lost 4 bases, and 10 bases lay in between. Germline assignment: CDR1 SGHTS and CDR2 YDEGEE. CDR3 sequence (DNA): TGTGCCAGCAGCTCCTTATTCCTCTATGGCTACACCTTC. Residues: CASSSLFLYGYTF.

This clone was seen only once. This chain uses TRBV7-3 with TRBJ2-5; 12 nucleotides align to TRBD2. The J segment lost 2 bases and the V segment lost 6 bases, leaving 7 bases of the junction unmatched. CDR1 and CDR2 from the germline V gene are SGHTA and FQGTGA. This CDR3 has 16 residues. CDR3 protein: CASRKWGLAGQETQYF. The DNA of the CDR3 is TGTGCCAGCAGGAAATGGGGACTAGCGGGTCAAGAGACCCAGTACTTC.

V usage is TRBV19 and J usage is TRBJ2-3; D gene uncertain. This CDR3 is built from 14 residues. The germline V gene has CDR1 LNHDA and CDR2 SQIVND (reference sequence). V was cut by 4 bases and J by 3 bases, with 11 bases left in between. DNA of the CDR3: TGTGCCAGTAGTAACGAGTCCCGGACAGATACGCAGTATTTT. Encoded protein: CASSNESRTDTQYF.

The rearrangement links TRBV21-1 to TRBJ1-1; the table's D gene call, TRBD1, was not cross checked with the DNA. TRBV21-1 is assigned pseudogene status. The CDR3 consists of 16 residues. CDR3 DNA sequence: TGTGCCAGCAGCAAAGCGACGGACAGGGGGAAAGGTGAAGCTTTCTTT. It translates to CASSKATDRGKGEAFF.